A single sample gave rise to the 31 T cell receptor beta chains below, sequenced in a study of blood T cell repertoires in COVID-19 (dated by TCRdb to about 2020). The method was the immunoSEQ multiplex PCR assay. The table was pulled from immuneACCESS by TCRdb, which kept in-frame rearrangements only. Such tables lose some clones; where checked, under half of the loss comes from unresolved V genes, and the rest has no known cause. The sample data list over 150,000 clones, and around three quarters of these were observed just once. 1.5% to 2% of the sample comes from the top ten. Sequencing input: peripheral blood. Source of these receptors: an elderly man with acute or convalescent COVID-19.

The chain recombines TRBV7-8 with TRBJ2-7; possible D gene TRBD2, 6 bases. The germline gives CDR1 SGHVS, CDR2 FQNEAQ. Deletions cut 5 bases from V and 0 bases from J, with 11 bases between. The CDR3 length is 14 residues. CDR3 in amino acids: CASSGTVSSYEQYF. The DNA for the CDR3 is TGTGCCAGCAGCGGGACTGTGAGCTCCTACGAGCAGTACTTC.

The V and J genes are TRBV20-1 and TRBJ2-7; 7 nucleotides agree with TRBD1. Per germline, CDR1 DFQATT and CDR2 SNEGSKA (reference sequence). V shed 5 bases, J shed 6 bases, and the junction held 4 bases outside the gene matches. CDR3 length: 11 amino acids. The CDR3 is CSAQGQSEQYV. In DNA form, the CDR3 reads TGCAGTGCTCAGGGACAGTCCGAGCAGTACGTC.

The chain is built from TRBV15 and TRBJ2-3; no reliable D call. The V end lost 2 bases, the J end lost 2 bases, and 17 bases lay between the germline ends. CDR1 and CDR2 (germline): LNHNV, YYDKDF (reference sequence). This CDR3 spans 17 amino acids. The DNA for the CDR3 is TGTGCCACCAGCAGACCCCAAGCTGGTAAAAACACAGATACGCAGTATTTT. Amino acids: CATSRPQAGKNTDTQYF. Supplemented by reference TRBV15 and TRBJ2-3, the full variable domain reads DAMVIQNPRYQVTQFGKPVTLSCSQTLNHNVMYWYQQKSSQAPKLLFHYYDKDFNNEADTPDNFQSRRPNTSFCFLDIRSPGLGDTAMYLCATSRPQAGKNTDTQYFGPGTRLTVL.

V is TRBV7-2 and J is TRBJ1-1; TRBD1 matches 7 bases. Trimming removed 5 bases from V and 1 base from J; junction bases left unmatched: 7. Germline assignment: CDR1 SGHTA and CDR2 FQGNSA. The CDR3 is 15 residues long. The CDR3 is CASSLTGSRNTEAFF. As DNA, the CDR3 is TGTGCCAGCAGCCTGACAGGGTCCCGGAACACTGAAGCTTTCTTT.

The chain employs TRBV29-1 and TRBJ1-6; D perhaps matches TRBD1 (6 bases). V lost 7 bases and J lost 9, with 19 bases in between. The germline CDR1 and CDR2 sequences are SQVTM and ANQGSEA. The CDR3 covers 14 residues. The CDR3 is CSARGGGVGSPLHF. The CDR3 DNA is TGCAGCGCCCGCGGGGGGGGCGTAGGTTCACCCCTCCACTTT.

The CDR3 DNA follows: TGTGCCAGCAGCTGGGAGGGACAGGGGAACTATGGCTACACCTTC. This encodes CASSWEGQGNYGYTF. This rearrangement joins TRBV5-4 to TRBJ1-2, with 10 bases that match TRBD1. With V trimmed by 3 bases and J by 2 bases, 4 bases remained unmatched. Germline CDR1 reads SGHNT; CDR2 reads YYREEE (reference sequence). The CDR3 has 15 residues.

The chain employs TRBV5-1 and TRBJ2-1, with TRBD1 matching over 7 bases. CDR1 SGHRS and CDR2 YFSETQ come from the germline V gene. The CDR3 runs to 16 residues. V was clipped by 4 bases and J by 5 bases; unmatched bases: 12. The CDR3 is CASSKGQAPVDNEQFF. The CDR3 DNA reads TGCGCCAGCAGCAAAGGACAGGCCCCGGTGGACAATGAGCAGTTCTTC.

The gene calls are TRBV19 and TRBJ1-5; 9 nucleotides line up with TRBD1. The CDR3 runs 16 residues. Germline V lookup: CDR1 LNHDA, CDR2 SQIVND (reference sequence). V gave up 6 bases and J gave up 4 bases; unmatched junction bases: 10. The DNA of the CDR3 is TGTGCCAGTAGGACTGCCACAGGACAGGGGAATCAGCCCCAGCATTTT. Its translation: CASRTATGQGNQPQHF.

The V and J genes are TRBV14 and TRBJ2-1, with D perhaps TRBD1 (5 bases). The CDR3 has 15 amino acids. V was trimmed by 0 bases and J by 2 bases, leaving 8 bases between them. Germline assignment: CDR1 SGHDN and CDR2 FVKESK. As DNA, the CDR3 is TGTGCCAGCAGCCAAGATCCAGGGACCTACAATGAGCAGTTCTTC. This sequence encodes CASSQDPGTYNEQFF.

Only a few counts were recorded for this clone. The rearrangement uses TRBV7-2 and TRBJ2-5; tentatively, D is TRBD2 (5 bases). The length of the CDR3 is 11 residues. From germline, CDR1 is SGHTA and CDR2 FQGNSA. V dropped 8 bases and J dropped 7 bases, with 11 bases sitting between them. The CDR3 region is CASSLEVTQYF. Here the CDR3 DNA reads TGTGCCAGCTCCCTGGAGGTGACCCAGTACTTC.

The chain is built from TRBV4-2 and TRBJ1-1, with 7 nucleotides matching TRBD1. Germline V gene data show CDR1 as LGHNA and CDR2 as YNFKEQ. V was clipped by 4 bases and J by 3 bases; unmatched bases: 5. The CDR3 is 14 residues long. CDR3 nucleotide sequence: TGTGCCAGCAGCCCGAGGGGGCGCGACACTGAAGCTTTCTTT. It codes for CASSPRGRDTEAFF.

The rearrangement joins TRBV19 to TRBJ2-3; TRBD2 matches 15 bases. The CDR3 contains 18 residues. V was clipped by 4 bases and J by 3 bases; unmatched bases: 8. CDR1 is LNHDA and CDR2 is SQIVND in the germline V gene (reference sequence). The CDR3 reads CASSTWTSGGGRTDTQYF. In nucleotides, the CDR3 is TGTGCCAGTAGTACCTGGACTAGCGGGGGGGGACGAACAGATACGCAGTATTTT.

This chain links TRBV4-2 with TRBJ1-6, with 8 nucleotides matching TRBD1. Germline values: CDR1 LGHNA, CDR2 YNFKEQ. This CDR3 has 15 amino acids. J lost 8 bases, V lost 2 bases, and 5 bases had no gene match. CDR3 DNA: TGTGCCAGCAGCCAATCGACAGGGGAAGATTCACCCCTCCACTTT. Translating gives CASSQSTGEDSPLHF.

In this sample, this clone turned up once. V is TRBV7-2 and J is TRBJ1-2; D may be TRBD1 (5 bases). Between the trimmed V and J ends, which lost 4 bases and 7 bases, there was a span of 13 bases. Per germline, CDR1 SGHTA and CDR2 FQGNSA. The CDR3 consists of 13 residues. The CDR3 DNA is TGTGCCAGCAGCTCCCAGGGAACCAGTGGCTACACCTTC. Amino acid sequence: CASSSQGTSGYTF.

V usage is TRBV2 and J usage is TRBJ1-2; no clear D. The germline gives CDR1 SNHLY, CDR2 FYNNEI. Trimming removed 7 bases at V and 3 bases at J, with 15 bases between. The CDR3 runs 14 residues. CDR3 protein: CASTPASTDYGYTF. The CDR3 DNA reads as TGTGCCAGCACACCTGCAAGTACAGACTATGGCTACACCTTC.

Points on this clone: The same CDR3 can be traced to other DNA sequences in this sample. The gene calls are TRBV6-5 and TRBJ1-3, with D unclear. Germline V CDR1 and CDR2: MNHEY, SVGAGI. V shed 7 bases and J shed 0 bases, with 4 bases lying between them. The CDR3 extends over 12 amino acids. DNA of the CDR3: TGTGCCAGCACTAGCTCTGGAAACACCATATATTTT. Translating gives CASTSSGNTIYF.

This chain links TRBV4-2 with TRBJ1-6, with 9 nucleotides matching TRBD1. V shed 1 base and J 7 bases; nucleotides not matched to a gene: 5. Germline V lookup: CDR1 LGHNA, CDR2 YNFKEQ. The CDR3 sequence is 16 residues long. The CDR3 DNA follows: TGTGCCAGCAGCCAAGGACAGGGGGAACCCAATTCACCCCTCCACTTT. Protein sequence: CASSQGQGEPNSPLHF.

The CDR3: CASSLGSTSNQPQHF. The CDR3 DNA reads as TGTGCCAGCAGCTTAGGGTCTACTAGCAATCAGCCCCAGCATTTT. The chain employs TRBV13 and TRBJ1-5, with no clear D. The germline V gene encodes CDR1 PRHDT and CDR2 FYEKMQ (reference sequence). Trimming took 0 bases from V and 0 from J, leaving 6 bases between them. The CDR3 consists of 15 residues.

This clone was seen more than once but under ten times. The V call is TRBV12-3 or TRBV12-4, the J call TRBJ1-2, with 9 bases that match TRBD1. V trimming: 4 bases; J trimming: 10 bases; junction bases outside the gene matches: 7. The CDR3 covers 13 residues. This CDR3 reads CASSSGTGSAYTF. CDR3 nucleotide sequence: TGTGCCAGCAGTTCCGGGACAGGGAGTGCCTACACCTTC.

The CDR3 DNA reads as TGTGCCAGCAGCCCGGGACAGCACTCTAGCACAGATACGCAGTATTTT. This sequence encodes CASSPGQHSSTDTQYF. The rearrangement links TRBV7-3 to TRBJ2-3, with 7 bases matching TRBD1. The CDR3 runs 16 residues. V shed 5 bases, J shed 0 bases, and the junction held 8 bases outside the gene matches. Per the germline V gene, CDR1 is SGHTA and CDR2 is FQGTGA.

This clone was detected only a few times. The V gene is TRBV7-9, the J gene TRBJ2-7; D may be TRBD1 (6 bases). Trimming took 5 bases from V and 3 from J, leaving 11 bases between them. This CDR3 contains 13 residues. The germline CDR1 and CDR2 sequences are SEHNR and FQNEAQ (reference sequence). The CDR3 region is CASSHRVVYEQYF. CDR3 DNA sequence: TGTGCCAGCAGCCACAGGGTGGTCTACGAGCAGTACTTC.

This chain links TRBV11-2 with TRBJ2-3; TRBD2 matches 7 bases. This CDR3 has 15 residues. V lost 2 bases, J lost 1 base, and 3 bases stayed unmatched. Germline CDR1 reads SGHAT; CDR2 reads FQNNGV. The CDR3 region is CASSLNGGGTDTQYF. DNA of the CDR3: TGTGCCAGCAGCTTAAATGGGGGGGGCACAGATACGCAGTATTTT.

The chain couples TRBV19 to TRBJ2-1, with 8 bases aligning to TRBD2. The CDR3 has 14 amino acids. Germline V gives CDR1 LNHDA, CDR2 SQIVND (reference sequence). V dropped 9 bases and J dropped 6; count of bases not matched to a gene: 10. The CDR3 nucleotides are TGTGCCAGCACGACCGGGACTAGGGGCAATGAGCAGTTCTTC. Translation: CASTTGTRGNEQFF.

The rearrangement links TRBV24-1 to TRBJ2-3; 7 nucleotides match TRBD2. From germline, CDR1 is KGHDR and CDR2 SFDVKD. The CDR3 has 14 amino acids. V trimming: 6 bases; J trimming: 5 bases; junction bases outside the gene matches: 7. CDR3 protein: CATSSTGGLDTQYF. The CDR3 DNA sequence: TGTGCCACCAGTTCGACCGGGGGGTTAGATACGCAGTATTTT.

The chain combines TRBV6-2 or TRBV6-3 with TRBJ1-5; a possible D gene is TRBD1 (6 bases). Germline assignment: CDR1 MNHEY and CDR2 SVGEGT. Trimming took 4 bases from V and 1 from J, leaving 11 bases between them. This CDR3 comprises 15 residues. Written as DNA, the CDR3 is TGTGCCAGCAGTTGGGAGGGGGGCAGCAATCAGCCCCAGCATTTT. This translates into CASSWEGGSNQPQHF.

The chain uses TRBV7-3 and TRBJ2-7, with D possibly matching TRBD2 (6 bases). Germline CDR1 reads SGHTA; CDR2 reads FQGTGA. This CDR3 comprises 13 residues. V was pared by 1 base and J by 3 bases, with 7 bases between. DNA for the CDR3: TGTGCCAGCAGCTTAATGGGGGGCTACGAGCAGTACTTC. Translation: CASSLMGGYEQYF.

The gene calls are TRBV5-5 and TRBJ2-5, with TRBD1 matching over 8 bases. Germline-derived CDR1 and CDR2 are SGHKS and YYEKEE (reference sequence). V lost 4 bases, J lost 2 bases, and 7 bases stayed unmatched. The CDR3 runs to 15 residues. The CDR3 spells CASSPTGGRQETQYF. CDR3 bases: TGTGCCAGCAGCCCCACAGGGGGTAGGCAAGAGACCCAGTACTTC.

This clone was detected a few times. The chain's CDR3 is CATGGAVGSYEQYV. CDR3 in DNA: TGTGCCACCGGAGGGGCAGTTGGGTCCTACGAGCAGTACGTC. The rearrangement uses TRBV28 and TRBJ2-7; D perhaps matches TRBD2 (6 bases). Germline V lookup: CDR1 MDHEN, CDR2 SYDVKM. CDR3 length equals 14 residues. Trimming removed 10 bases from V and 1 base from J, with 17 bases in between.

CDR3 nucleotides: TGTGCCAGTAACCGGGAAAACTATGGCTACACCTTC. Its translation: CASNRENYGYTF. The V gene is TRBV12-3 or TRBV12-4, the J gene TRBJ1-2; unclear D gene. V gave up 9 bases and J gave up 2 bases, with 10 bases separating them. CDR3 length: 12 residues.

V usage is TRBV6-5 and J usage is TRBJ1-2, with 8 positions matching TRBD1. Germline V lookup: CDR1 MNHEY, CDR2 SVGAGI. Germline trimming cut 5 bases from V and 5 bases from J; bases unmatched to any gene: 4. This CDR3 is 13 amino acids long. The CDR3 loop is CASSTDRGYGYTF. The CDR3 nucleotides are TGTGCCAGCAGTACTGACAGGGGTTATGGCTACACCTTC.

The chain uses TRBV4-3 and TRBJ2-5; 9 bases are shared with TRBD2. The junction had 12 bases not matched to a gene; V was cut back by 0 bases and J by 4 bases. Germline assignment: CDR1 LGHNA and CDR2 YSLEER. The CDR3 is made up of 18 amino acids. The CDR3 reads CASSQDLNLAGLLETQYF. As DNA, the CDR3 is TGCGCCAGCAGCCAAGACCTGAACCTAGCGGGGCTACTAGAGACCCAGTACTTC.